A selection of T cell receptor beta chains follows, all from one sample in a study of beta chain features in type 1 diabetes. Assay: immunoSEQ multiplex PCR; the TCRdb copy retains only in-frame clones and omits some. The repertoire holds approximately 730,000 clones, with around 15% as singletons. The sample taken for sequencing was naive CD4+ T cells from blood. The receptors were gathered from a man younger than 35 with type 1 diabetes. Each CDR3 is given with its conserved first and last residue. Each record gives: clone size, V gene, J gene, D gene, CDR3 protein, CDR3 DNA. A D gene is named only where the DNA matches it firmly. Not every row has a clone size; where given, it reads once, few, many or a size class.

>NA|TRBV5-1|TRBJ2-7|NA
CASSSLRTGGDEQYF
TGCGCCAGCAGCTCCCTCCGGACAGGAGGGGACGAGCAGTACTTC
>NA|TRBV29-1|TRBJ2-5|TRBD1
CSVEGTVRETQYF
TGCAGCGTTGAGGGGACAGTTAGAGAGACCCAGTACTTC
>NA|TRBV21-1|TRBJ2-4|NA
CASSKAVEICAKNIQYF
TGTGCCAGCAGCAAAGCTGTGGAGATTTGTGCCAAAAACATTCAGTACTTC
>few|TRBV7-8|TRBJ2-7|NA
CASSLAGAIVREQYF
TGTGCCAGCAGCTTAGCCGGGGCTATTGTTCGCGAGCAGTACTTC
>NA|TRBV5-4|TRBJ1-1|TRBD1
CASSFDRANTEAFF
TGTGCCAGCAGCTTCGACAGGGCTAACACTGAAGCTTTCTTT
>NA|TRBV5-1|TRBJ1-4|NA
CASSLFRGTNEKLFF
TGCGCCAGCAGCTTGTTTCGGGGCACTAATGAAAAACTGTTTTTT
>few|TRBV27|TRBJ1-2|NA
CASSPRQVVYGYTF
TGTGCCAGCAGTCCACGACAGGTCGTCTATGGCTACACCTTC
>NA|TRBV9|TRBJ1-1|NA
CASSVAVDTEAFF
TGTGCCAGCAGCGTAGCGGTGGACACTGAAGCTTTCTTT
>NA|TRBV2|TRBJ1-1|NA
CASSSLGHSNTEAFF
TGTGCCAGCAGTTCTTTGGGACACTCGAACACTGAAGCTTTCTTT
>NA|TRBV4-1|TRBJ2-1|NA
CASSRDSVAWVDEQFF
TGCGCCAGCAGCCGAGACTCCGTCGCCTGGGTGGATGAGCAGTTCTTC
>few|TRBV19|TRBJ1-1|TRBD1
CASRLTGGHTEAFF
TGTGCCAGTAGGCTGACAGGGGGCCACACTGAAGCTTTCTTT
>NA|TRBV5-1|TRBJ2-2|TRBD1
CASSLRTGGNTGELFF
TGCGCCAGCAGCTTGCGGACAGGGGGAAACACCGGGGAGCTGTTTTTT
>few|TRBV6-5|TRBJ1-6|TRBD1
CASSYLAGGSSPLHF
TGTGCCAGCAGTTATCTGGCAGGGGGCAGTTCACCCCTCCACTTT
>NA|TRBV15|TRBJ2-3|NA
CATSREAGVNTDTQYF
TGTGCCACCAGCAGAGAGGCAGGGGTTAACACAGATACGCAGTATTTT
>NA|TRBV10-3|TRBJ2-2|NA
CAISVGEATGELFF
TGTGCCATCAGTGTGGGGGAGGCCACCGGGGAGCTGTTTTTT
>few|TRBV4-2|TRBJ1-4|NA
CASSPSAANEKLFF
TGTGCCAGCAGCCCGAGTGCGGCTAATGAAAAACTGTTTTTT
>few|TRBV7-8|TRBJ2-3|NA
CASSHSWQGEGADTQYF
TGTGCCAGCAGCCATTCGTGGCAGGGGGAGGGTGCAGATACGCAGTATTTT
>few|TRBV18|TRBJ1-2|NA
CASSPPTEPNYGYTF
TGTGCCAGCTCACCACCGACGGAACCTAACTATGGCTACACCTTC
>NA|TRBV27|TRBJ1-6|NA
CASSLSDTIYSPLHF
TGTGCCAGCAGTTTGTCCGACACCATCTATTCACCCCTCCACTTT
>NA|TRBV5-6|TRBJ2-3|NA
CASSRRRGSTDTQYF
TGTGCCAGCAGCCGAAGGAGGGGGAGCACAGATACGCAGTATTTT
>NA|TRBV2|TRBJ2-2|NA
CASSARTVNTGELFF
TGTGCCAGCAGTGCTAGAACAGTGAACACCGGGGAGCTGTTTTTT
>few|TRBV29-1|TRBJ1-2|NA
CSVPHGQGYGYTF
TGCAGCGTCCCCCACGGGCAGGGCTATGGCTACACCTTC
>few|TRBV4-1|TRBJ2-1|TRBD2
CASSQGERTSGDNEQFF
TGCGCCAGCAGCCAAGGGGAGCGGACTAGCGGGGACAATGAGCAGTTCTTC
>few|TRBV5-4|TRBJ2-4|NA
CASSFGGERENIQYF
TGTGCCAGCAGCTTCGGGGGCGAGCGAGAAAACATTCAGTACTTC
>NA|TRBV7-9|TRBJ1-2|NA
CASNSFPKNYGYTF
TGTGCCAGCAACTCATTCCCCAAAAACTATGGCTACACCTTC
>NA|TRBV9|TRBJ2-3|TRBD1
CASSDREGRNSTDTQYF
TGTGCCAGCTCAGACAGGGAAGGCAGGAATAGCACAGATACGCAGTATTTT
>few|TRBV28|TRBJ2-5|TRBD2
CASSFQRGAGTQYF
TGTGCCAGCAGTTTTCAGCGGGGGGCGGGAACCCAGTACTTC
>NA|TRBV7-2|TRBJ1-1|TRBD1
CASSFTGGNTEAFF
TGTGCCAGCAGCTTTACAGGGGGGAACACTGAAGCTTTCTTT
>few|TRBV27|TRBJ2-5|TRBD1
CASSSSTGGETQYF
TGTGCCAGCAGTTCCTCGACAGGGGGAGAGACCCAGTACTTC
>NA|TRBV30|TRBJ2-5|NA
CAWSGWETQYF
TGTGCCTGGAGTGGATGGGAGACCCAGTACTTC
>NA|TRBV28|TRBJ1-5|TRBD1
CARGRGGRPQHF
TGTGCCAGAGGCAGGGGGGGTCGGCCCCAGCATTTT
>few|TRBV13|TRBJ2-5|NA
CASSLVGVGETQYF
TGTGCCAGCAGCTTAGTTGGGGTCGGGGAGACCCAGTACTTC
>NA|TRBV5-6|TRBJ1-2|TRBD1
CASSEGQPGGYTF
TGTGCCAGCAGCGAGGGACAGCCGGGGGGCTACACCTTC
>few|TRBV27|TRBJ1-1|NA
CASSFLVQRLLNTEAFF
TGTGCCAGCAGTTTTCTTGTACAGAGACTTCTGAACACTGAAGCTTTCTTT
>NA|TRBV6-5|TRBJ2-2|TRBD1
CASSYSKQGAGELFF
TGTGCCAGCAGTTACTCGAAACAGGGGGCCGGGGAGCTGTTTTTT
>few|TRBV5-4|TRBJ1-1|TRBD1
CASSLGTGGQTEAFF
TGTGCCAGCAGCTTGGGGACAGGGGGCCAGACTGAAGCTTTCTTT
>few|TRBV9|TRBJ1-6|NA
CASSVANSPLHF
TGTGCCAGCAGCGTAGCTAATTCACCCCTCCACTTT
>NA|TRBV6-1|TRBJ1-5|NA
CASSGQVYSNQPQHF
TGTGCCAGCAGTGGACAGGTTTATAGCAATCAGCCCCAGCATTTT
>few|TRBV28|TRBJ1-5|NA
CASSHQPDQPQHF
TGTGCCAGCAGCCACCAGCCCGATCAGCCCCAGCATTTT
>few|TRBV18|TRBJ1-1|NA
CASSPGGGGGTEAFF
TGTGCCAGCTCACCAGGCGGAGGGGGGGGCACTGAAGCTTTCTTT
>few|TRBV5-1|TRBJ2-1|NA
CASSSPPHEQFF
TGCGCCAGCAGCTCCCCTCCCCATGAGCAGTTCTTC
>NA|TRBV13|TRBJ2-7|TRBD1
CASSTRQGITYEQYF
TGTGCCAGCAGCACCCGACAGGGAATTACCTACGAGCAGTACTTC
>NA|TRBV9|TRBJ2-3|NA
CASSPTGTTDTQYF
TGTGCCAGCAGCCCGACAGGAACCACAGATACGCAGTATTTT
>NA|TRBV14|TRBJ1-1|NA
CASSQVGNGRNTEAFF
TGTGCCAGCAGCCAAGTGGGCAACGGTAGAAACACTGAAGCTTTCTTT
>once|TRBV6-5|TRBJ2-2|NA
CASSYRDPRKTGELFF
TGTGCCAGCAGTTACCGCGACCCCCGTAAGACCGGGGAGCTGTTTTTT
>few|TRBV6-6|TRBJ2-7|NA
CASSYVSHEQYF
TGTGCCAGCAGTTATGTCAGCCACGAGCAGTACTTC
>NA|TRBV25-1|TRBJ2-5|TRBD2
CASSHPGGGTQYF
TGTGCCAGCAGTCACCCTGGGGGGGGAACCCAGTACTTC
>NA|TRBV11-2|TRBJ2-2|NA
CASTLRASGTGELFF
TGTGCCAGCACCCTAAGGGCCTCGGGCACCGGGGAGCTGTTTTTT
>few|TRBV27|TRBJ2-7|NA
CASSLSPGPYEQYF
TGTGCCAGCAGTTTATCTCCCGGTCCCTACGAGCAGTACTTC
>few|TRBV21-1|TRBJ2-7|NA
CASSSQGTYEQYF
TGTGCCAGCAGCAGTCAGGGCACCTACGAGCAGTACTTC
>NA|TRBV14|TRBJ1-1|NA
CASSQDHGDWDTEAFF
TGTGCCAGCAGCCAAGATCACGGGGATTGGGACACTGAAGCTTTCTTT
>few|TRBV7-3|TRBJ2-1|TRBD2
CASSLLAGGPDEQFF
TGTGCCAGCAGCCTACTAGCGGGGGGCCCGGATGAGCAGTTCTTC
>NA|TRBV28|TRBJ1-5|NA
CASSLIGQPQHF
TGTGCCAGCAGTTTGATAGGTCAGCCCCAGCATTTT
>NA|TRBV6-5|TRBJ1-1|NA
CASSYGPEAFF
TGTGCCAGCAGTTACGGACCTGAAGCTTTCTTT